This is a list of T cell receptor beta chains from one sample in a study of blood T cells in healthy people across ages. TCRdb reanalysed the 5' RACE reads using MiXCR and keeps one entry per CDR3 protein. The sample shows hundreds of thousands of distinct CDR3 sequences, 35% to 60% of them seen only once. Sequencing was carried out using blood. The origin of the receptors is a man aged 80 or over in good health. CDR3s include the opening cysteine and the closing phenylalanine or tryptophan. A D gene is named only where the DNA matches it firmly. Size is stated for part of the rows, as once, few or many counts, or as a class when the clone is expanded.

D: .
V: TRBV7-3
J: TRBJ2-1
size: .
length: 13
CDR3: CASSLIKLGRQFF
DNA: TGTGCCAGCAGCTTAATTAAGCTGGGGAGACAGTTCTTC

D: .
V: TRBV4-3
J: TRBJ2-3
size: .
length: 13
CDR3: CASSFGPTDTQYF
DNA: TGCGCCAGCAGCTTCGGGCCCACAGATACGCAGTATTTT

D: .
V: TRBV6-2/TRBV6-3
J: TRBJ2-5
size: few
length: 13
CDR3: CASRDGGGETQYF
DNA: TGTGCCAGCAGAGATGGGGGAGGAGAGACCCAGTACTTC

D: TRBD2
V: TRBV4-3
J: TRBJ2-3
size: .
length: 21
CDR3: CASSQDPGLAGVGSSTDTQYF
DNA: TGCGCCAGCAGCCAAGACCCGGGACTAGCGGGAGTTGGGTCGAGCACAGATACGCAGTATTTT

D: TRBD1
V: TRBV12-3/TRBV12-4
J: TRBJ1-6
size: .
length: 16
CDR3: CASSWKGDRAHSPLHF
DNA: TGTGCCAGCAGTTGGAAGGGGGACAGGGCACATTCACCCCTCCACTTT

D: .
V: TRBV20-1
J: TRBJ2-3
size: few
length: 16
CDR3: CSALRIGETSTDTQYF
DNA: TGCAGTGCTCTCCGGATAGGGGAAACGAGCACAGATACGCAGTATTTT

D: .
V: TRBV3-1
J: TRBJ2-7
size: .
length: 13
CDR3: CASSQGSYYEQYF
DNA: TGTGCCAGCAGCCAAGGGAGCTACTACGAGCAGTACTTC

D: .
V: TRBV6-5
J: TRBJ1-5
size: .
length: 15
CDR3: CASSFRHGSNQPQHF
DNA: TGTGCCAGCAGCTTCAGACACGGTAGCAATCAGCCCCAGCATTTT

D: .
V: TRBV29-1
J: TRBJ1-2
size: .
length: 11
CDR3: CSVASVYGYTF
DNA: TGCAGCGTTGCTTCTGTCTATGGCTACACCTTC

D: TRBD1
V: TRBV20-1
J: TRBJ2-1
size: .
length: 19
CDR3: CSARGSRGRQGVSYNEQFF
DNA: TGCAGTGCTAGAGGCTCCAGGGGCCGACAGGGGGTTTCTTACAATGAGCAGTTCTTC

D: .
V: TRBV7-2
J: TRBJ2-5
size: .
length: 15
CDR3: CASSLTSGPQETQYF
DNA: TGTGCCAGCAGCTTAACCTCGGGACCCCAAGAGACCCAGTACTTC

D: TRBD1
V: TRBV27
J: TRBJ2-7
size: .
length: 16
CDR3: CASSISPGQLTYEQYF
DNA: TGTGCCAGCAGTATCTCTCCGGGACAGTTGACCTACGAGCAGTACTTC

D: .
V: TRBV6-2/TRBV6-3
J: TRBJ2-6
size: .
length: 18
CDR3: CASTLSGQGFPGANVLTF
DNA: TGTGCCAGCACCCTAAGTGGGCAGGGATTCCCTGGGGCCAACGTCCTGACTTTC

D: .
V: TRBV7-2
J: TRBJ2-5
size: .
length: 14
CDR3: CASSLDREWETQYF
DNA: TGTGCCAGCAGCTTAGACAGGGAGTGGGAGACCCAGTACTTC

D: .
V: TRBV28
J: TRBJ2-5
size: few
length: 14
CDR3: CASSSGPGQETQYF
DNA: TGTGCCAGCAGCAGCGGACCTGGCCAAGAGACCCAGTACTTC

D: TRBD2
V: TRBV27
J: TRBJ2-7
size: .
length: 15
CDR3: CASSTAGGLTYEQYF
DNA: TGTGCCAGCAGTACAGCGGGAGGTCTGACCTACGAGCAGTACTTC

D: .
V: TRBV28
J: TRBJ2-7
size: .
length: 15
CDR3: CASNRFGTLTYEQYF
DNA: TGTGCCAGCAACCGCTTCGGGACATTAACCTACGAGCAGTACTTC

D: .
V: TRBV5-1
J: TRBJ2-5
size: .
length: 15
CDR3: CASSLAGTGEVSQYF
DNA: TGCGCCAGCAGCTTGGCCGGGACTGGTGAAGTGTCCCAGTACTTC

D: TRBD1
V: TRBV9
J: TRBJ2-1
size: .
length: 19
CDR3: CASSVEGQGSVGAANEQFF
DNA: TGTGCCAGCAGCGTAGAGGGACAGGGGTCGGTGGGAGCTGCCAATGAGCAGTTCTTC

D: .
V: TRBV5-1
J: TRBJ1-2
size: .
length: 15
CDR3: CASSLVVDGYYGYTF
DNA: TGCGCCAGCAGCTTGGTCGTGGATGGGTACTATGGCTACACCTTC

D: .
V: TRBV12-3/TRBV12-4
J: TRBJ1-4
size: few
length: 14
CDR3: CASRTGADGEKLFF
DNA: TGTGCCAGCAGGACAGGCGCCGATGGGGAAAAACTGTTTTTT

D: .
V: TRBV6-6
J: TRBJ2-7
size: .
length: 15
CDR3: CASSYSIGSGFEQYF
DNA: TGTGCCAGCAGTTACTCGATAGGTTCTGGGTTCGAGCAGTACTTC

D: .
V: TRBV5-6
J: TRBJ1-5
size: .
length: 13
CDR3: CAGSLRDNQPQHF
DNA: TGTGCCGGCAGCTTACGGGATAATCAGCCCCAGCATTTT

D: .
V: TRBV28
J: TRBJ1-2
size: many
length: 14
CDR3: CASSAPTASGGYTF
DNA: TGTGCCAGCAGCGCTCCAACAGCCTCGGGTGGCTACACCTTC

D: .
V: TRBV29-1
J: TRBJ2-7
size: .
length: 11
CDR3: CSVEGLDEQYF
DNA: TGCAGCGTTGAGGGCCTAGACGAGCAGTACTTC

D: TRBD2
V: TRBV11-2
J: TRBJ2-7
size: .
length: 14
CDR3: CASSLRLAAHEQYF
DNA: TGTGCCAGCAGCTTAAGACTAGCGGCCCACGAGCAGTACTTC

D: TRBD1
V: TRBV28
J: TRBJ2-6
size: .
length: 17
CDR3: CASSSPRTGVGANVLTF
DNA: TGTGCCAGCAGTTCGCCCAGGACAGGGGTCGGGGCCAACGTCCTGACTTTC

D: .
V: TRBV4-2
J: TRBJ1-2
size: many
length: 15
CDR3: CASSQDEEVFDGYTF
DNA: TGTGCCAGCAGCCAAGATGAGGAGGTATTTGATGGCTACACCTTC

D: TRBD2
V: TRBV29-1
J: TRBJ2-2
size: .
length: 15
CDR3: CSGGTSGLNTGELFF
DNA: TGCAGCGGTGGGACTAGCGGATTGAACACCGGGGAGCTGTTTTTT

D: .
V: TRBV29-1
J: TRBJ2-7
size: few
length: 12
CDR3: CSVEVADYEQYF
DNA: TGCAGCGTTGAAGTTGCCGACTACGAGCAGTACTTC

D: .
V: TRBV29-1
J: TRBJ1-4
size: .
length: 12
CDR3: CSVMGGNEKLFF
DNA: TGCAGCGTTATGGGGGGTAATGAAAAACTGTTTTTT

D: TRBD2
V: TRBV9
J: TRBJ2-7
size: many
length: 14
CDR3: CASSYTSGGTEQYF
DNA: TGTGCCAGCAGCTATACTAGCGGGGGGACGGAGCAGTACTTC

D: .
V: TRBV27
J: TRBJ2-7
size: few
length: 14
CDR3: CASSLSYQGYEQYF
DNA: TGTGCCAGCAGTTTATCGTACCAGGGCTACGAGCAGTACTTC

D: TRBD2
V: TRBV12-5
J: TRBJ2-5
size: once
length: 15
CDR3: CASGELAGVHNEQYF
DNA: TGTGCTAGTGGTGAGCTAGCGGGCGTCCACAATGAGCAGTACTTC

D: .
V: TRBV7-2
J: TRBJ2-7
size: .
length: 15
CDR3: CASSLDRGPIHEQYF
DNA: TGTGCCAGCAGCTTAGACCGGGGCCCTATCCACGAGCAGTACTTC

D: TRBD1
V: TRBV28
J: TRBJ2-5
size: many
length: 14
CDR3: CASSSPDRGETQYF
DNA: TGTGCCAGCAGTTCCCCTGACAGGGGGGAGACCCAGTACTTC

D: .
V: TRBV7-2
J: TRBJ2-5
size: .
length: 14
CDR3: CASNLWGQQETQYF
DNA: TGTGCCAGCAACCTATGGGGGCAGCAAGAGACCCAGTACTTC

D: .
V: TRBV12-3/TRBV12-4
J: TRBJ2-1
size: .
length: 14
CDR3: CASGSMQGSSEQFF
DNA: TGTGCCAGCGGCTCGATGCAGGGTTCCTCCGAGCAGTTCTTC

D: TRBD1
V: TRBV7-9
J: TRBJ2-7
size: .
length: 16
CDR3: CASSSITWDSSYEQYF
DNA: TGTGCCAGCAGCTCTATCACGTGGGACAGCTCCTACGAGCAGTACTTC

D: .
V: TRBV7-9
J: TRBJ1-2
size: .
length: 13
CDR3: CASSSGQIYGYIF
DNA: TGTGCCAGCAGCTCAGGACAAATATATGGCTACATCTTC

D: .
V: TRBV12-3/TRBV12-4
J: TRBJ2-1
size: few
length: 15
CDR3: CASRRLAAGYNEQFF
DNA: TGTGCCAGCAGACGGCTAGCCGCAGGCTACAATGAGCAGTTCTTC

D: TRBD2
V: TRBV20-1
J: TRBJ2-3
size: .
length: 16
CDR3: CSASGTSGIYTDTQYF
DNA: TGCAGTGCTAGTGGGACTAGCGGGATTTACACAGATACGCAGTATTTT